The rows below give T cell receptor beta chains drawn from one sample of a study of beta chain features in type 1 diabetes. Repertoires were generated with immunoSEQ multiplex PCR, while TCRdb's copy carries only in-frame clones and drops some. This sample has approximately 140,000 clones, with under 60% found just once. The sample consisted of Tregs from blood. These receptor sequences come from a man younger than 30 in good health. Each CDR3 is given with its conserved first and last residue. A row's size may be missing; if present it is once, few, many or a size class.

CDR3: CATSSPFGRGNQPQHF
V: TRBV15
size: once
J: TRBJ1-5

CDR3: CASSLTIGRADVMLANYGYTF
V: TRBV7-8
size: few
J: TRBJ1-2

CDR3: CASSSPAGGLGDDGYTF
V: TRBV28
size: .
J: TRBJ1-2

CDR3: CASSALGLAGANEQFF
V: TRBV7-2
size: few
J: TRBJ2-1

CDR3: CASSSGLAGGPGGTDTQYF
V: TRBV5-4
size: .
J: TRBJ2-3

CDR3: CASRIQVGNSPLHF
V: TRBV6-5
size: .
J: TRBJ1-6

CDR3: CASAKGQNNSPLHF
V: TRBV4-1
size: .
J: TRBJ1-6

CDR3: CASSPGGTNEKLFF
V: TRBV5-1
size: .
J: TRBJ1-4

CDR3: CASSRPGGNEKLFF
V: TRBV7-2
size: .
J: TRBJ1-4

CDR3: CASSPRGHTDTQYF
V: TRBV7-7
size: .
J: TRBJ2-3

CDR3: CASRFISQYNEQFF
V: TRBV5-1
size: once
J: TRBJ2-1

CDR3: CASSRAGFTDTQYF
V: TRBV19
size: few
J: TRBJ2-3

CDR3: CASSPGQAFSYEQYF
V: TRBV5-4
size: once
J: TRBJ2-7

CDR3: CASSSREGIYEQYF
V: TRBV7-2
size: few
J: TRBJ2-7

CDR3: CASSLALAGSSYNEQFF
V: TRBV7-9
size: .
J: TRBJ2-1

CDR3: CASSGTVNTEAFF
V: TRBV5-1
size: .
J: TRBJ1-1

CDR3: CASSDSRFGTQYF
V: TRBV7-2
size: .
J: TRBJ2-5

CDR3: CASSGGQTSSYEQYF
V: TRBV21-1
size: .
J: TRBJ2-7

CDR3: CASSAFADTQYF
V: TRBV25-1
size: .
J: TRBJ2-3

CDR3: CASSLTGNTGELFF
V: TRBV7-9
size: few
J: TRBJ2-2

CDR3: CASSPQVYPGDGYTF
V: TRBV4-3
size: .
J: TRBJ1-2

CDR3: CASSAGGARNQPQHF
V: TRBV19
size: .
J: TRBJ1-5

CDR3: CASSQEDSLSSTDTQYF
V: TRBV4-2
size: .
J: TRBJ2-3

CDR3: CASRPQGSNSPLHF
V: TRBV5-1
size: .
J: TRBJ1-6

CDR3: CASSYLLLAGGGEQYF
V: TRBV6-5
size: .
J: .

CDR3: CASSQERPNRRQGLGEKLFF
V: TRBV4-3
size: few
J: TRBJ1-4

CDR3: CASSELAGSYNEQFF
V: TRBV25-1
size: .
J: TRBJ2-1

CDR3: CASSITGGNNYGYTF
V: TRBV7-2
size: .
J: TRBJ1-2

CDR3: CASNAGGRETQYF
V: TRBV30
size: .
J: TRBJ2-5

CDR3: CASSIQKQETQYF
V: TRBV19
size: .
J: TRBJ2-5

CDR3: CASSGTRSNQPQHF
V: TRBV2
size: few
J: TRBJ1-5

CDR3: CASSLTGSEAFF
V: TRBV11-2
size: .
J: TRBJ1-1

CDR3: CASSLGVQGSAEWDF
V: TRBV5-5
size: few
J: TRBJ2-7

CDR3: CASSLRLAGATNEQFF
V: TRBV7-2
size: .
J: TRBJ2-1

CDR3: CASSSVYRDRGGDSNQPQHF
V: TRBV27
size: .
J: TRBJ1-5

CDR3: CASSSTTGQGYTF
V: TRBV28
size: .
J: TRBJ1-2

CDR3: CASSPVDQETQYF
V: TRBV5-4
size: .
J: TRBJ2-5

CDR3: CASSFAGTGPSEQYF
V: TRBV13
size: .
J: TRBJ2-7

CDR3: CASSIRTGQGPNQPQHF
V: TRBV19
size: .
J: TRBJ1-5

CDR3: CASSRQRFSGNTIYF
V: TRBV6-5
size: .
J: TRBJ1-3

CDR3: CASGFTAGTNTGELFF
V: TRBV12-5
size: .
J: TRBJ2-2

CDR3: CASSIPRWQGSNQPQHF
V: TRBV19
size: .
J: TRBJ1-5

CDR3: CATSRDSQTHQPQHF
V: TRBV15
size: .
J: TRBJ1-5

CDR3: CASSSGTPPGFGKLFF
V: TRBV28
size: .
J: TRBJ1-4

CDR3: CASSQSGIEETQYF
V: TRBV18
size: .
J: TRBJ2-5

CDR3: CASSPTGPSRGSPLHF
V: TRBV27
size: few
J: TRBJ1-6

CDR3: CASSGRGYYEQYF
V: TRBV5-1
size: .
J: TRBJ2-7

CDR3: CASTRSRATEAFF
V: TRBV6-1
size: .
J: TRBJ1-1

CDR3: CATSRAFSGNTIYF
V: TRBV15
size: .
J: TRBJ1-3

CDR3: CASSPGTGWDEQYF
V: TRBV18
size: .
J: TRBJ2-7

CDR3: CASSHRAGGYNEQFF
V: TRBV6-5
size: .
J: TRBJ2-1

CDR3: CASSLANGFPYEQYF
V: TRBV5-1
size: .
J: TRBJ2-7

CDR3: CASSSGLAGGLETQYF
V: TRBV5-1
size: few
J: TRBJ2-5

CDR3: CASSVHPGQSSYEQYF
V: TRBV9
size: .
J: TRBJ2-7

CDR3: CASSEASWHTGELFF
V: TRBV2
size: .
J: TRBJ2-2

CDR3: CASSFREETQYF
V: TRBV7-2
size: .
J: TRBJ2-5

CDR3: CASSQGTNSYEQYF
V: TRBV19
size: .
J: TRBJ2-7

CDR3: CASSRQGARNTEAFF
V: TRBV10-2
size: .
J: TRBJ1-1

CDR3: CASSFRPGKAFF
V: TRBV11-2
size: once
J: TRBJ1-1